A single sample gave rise to the 16 T cell receptor beta chains below, sequenced in a study of PD-1 blockade in mismatch repair-deficient tumors. TCRdb's table, derived via immunoSEQ multiplex PCR, lists solely in-frame clones and lacks some. The profile shows 15,000 or so clones, 84% of them singletons. The sample was PBMCs, taken around 15 weeks after starting pembrolizumab. Receptors were obtained from an adult with mismatch repair-deficient cancer.

V is TRBV7-3 and J is TRBJ1-1; 11 bases agree with TRBD1. The CDR3 loop spans 15 amino acids. The ends lost 5 bases at V and 2 bases at J; junction bases unmatched: 4. Germline-derived CDR1 and CDR2 are SGHTA and FQGTGA. The CDR3 loop reads CASSRTGGPNTEAFF. The CDR3 DNA sequence: TGTGCCAGCAGCAGGACAGGGGGCCCCAACACTGAAGCTTTCTTT.

The chain uses TRBV30 and TRBJ2-7; a weak D match, TRBD1 (6 bases). Germline CDR1 is GTSNPN and CDR2 is SVGIG (reference sequence). The ends were cut back, 6 bases at V and 1 base at J, with 16 bases in the middle. The CDR3 has 14 residues. The CDR3, as DNA: TGTGCCTGTGTTACAGGGAGAAGGTCCTACGAGCAGTACTTC. Translation gives CACVTGRRSYEQYF.

The gene calls are TRBV19 and TRBJ2-1, with 14 bases fitting TRBD2. The CDR3 covers 17 residues. Germline V CDR1 and CDR2: LNHDA, SQIVND (reference sequence). The V segment lost 5 bases and the J segment 7 bases; nucleotides outside the gene matches: 10. The CDR3 DNA reads as TGTGCCAGTAGTCCGGGACTAGCGGGAGTGAGGGGAAATGAGCAGTTCTTC. Translated: CASSPGLAGVRGNEQFF.

The chain recombines TRBV18 with TRBJ1-5; 10 bases are shared with TRBD1. This CDR3 region has 16 residues. CDR1 is KGHSH, CDR2 LQKENI, per germline. The ends lost 3 bases at V and 6 bases at J; junction bases unmatched: 8. The DNA of the CDR3 is TGTGCCAGCTCACCCCAAAGAGACAGGGGGCGTCAGCCCCAGCATTTT. It translates to CASSPQRDRGRQPQHF. Full variable domain (outside the CDR3, taken from reference TRBV18 and TRBJ1-5): NAGVMQNPRHLVRRRGQEARLRCSPMKGHSHVYWYRQLPEEGLKFMVYLQKENIIDESGMPKERFSAEFPKEGPSILRIQQVVRGDSAAYFCASSPQRDRGRQPQHFGDGTRLSIL.

The chain's CDR3 is CASGGQGWSEQYF. The CDR3 DNA sequence: TGCGCCAGCGGGGGACAGGGGTGGTCCGAGCAGTACTTC. The chain joins TRBV10-1 to TRBJ2-7, with 10 bases matching TRBD1. The CDR3 length is 13 residues. Per the germline V gene, CDR1 is WNHNN and CDR2 is SYGVQD (reference sequence). V lost 8 bases and J lost 6; bases outside the gene matches: 7.

The rearrangement uses TRBV25-1 and TRBJ1-1, with D tentatively TRBD1 (6 bases). Germline lookup yields CDR1 MGHDK and CDR2 SYGVNS. This CDR3 region has 13 residues. Trimming took 4 bases from V and 6 from J, leaving 12 bases between them. The CDR3 region is CASSGLPGAEAFF. CDR3 nucleotides: TGTGCCAGCAGTGGCCTCCCAGGGGCTGAAGCTTTCTTT.

The chain has TRBV2 and TRBJ2-5, with D possibly TRBD1 on 5 matching bases. The germline V gene encodes CDR1 SNHLY and CDR2 FYNNEI. V shed 7 bases and J shed 1 base, with 10 bases lying between them. This CDR3 is 13 amino acids long. CDR3: CASNSQGQETQYF. The CDR3 DNA is TGTGCCAGCAATTCCCAGGGCCAAGAGACCCAGTACTTC.

The table lists this clone with a count of one. J is TRBJ2-2 and V is TRBV28; possible D gene TRBD2, 6 bases. Germline CDR1 is MDHEN and CDR2 is SYDVKM. Between the trimmed V and J ends, which lost 7 bases and 4 bases, there was a span of 16 bases. The CDR3 has 15 amino acids. The CDR3: CASTPPGEATGELFF. In DNA form, the CDR3 reads TGTGCCAGCACCCCGCCGGGAGAGGCCACCGGGGAGCTGTTTTTT.

The chain carries TRBV13 and TRBJ2-5; 8 bases are a match to TRBD1. The V and J ends lost 4 bases and 0 bases, in that order; junction bases with no gene match: 4. The CDR3 length is 15 residues. The germline CDR1 and CDR2 sequences are PRHDT and FYEKMQ (reference sequence). The CDR3 sequence is CASSSPDRDQETQYF. In DNA, the CDR3 is TGTGCCAGCAGCTCCCCGGACAGGGACCAAGAGACCCAGTACTTC.

This clone was recorded once. The chain is built from TRBV7-2 and TRBJ2-1; 15 nucleotides agree with TRBD2. CDR1 and CDR2 (germline): SGHTA, FQGNSA. CDR3 length: 18 residues. After removal of 4 bases from V and 4 bases from J, the junction contained 8 bases not matched to a gene. CDR3 region: CASSSHGLAGGPYNEQFF. CDR3 bases: TGTGCCAGCAGCTCTCACGGACTAGCGGGAGGGCCGTACAATGAGCAGTTCTTC.

The chain's CDR3 is CASSLGQGMNTEAFF. CDR3 DNA: TGTGCCAGCTCCCTTGGACAGGGGATGAACACTGAAGCTTTCTTT. This sequence joins TRBV18 and TRBJ1-1, with 9 bases that match TRBD1. Germline V gene sequence: CDR1 KGHSH, CDR2 LQKENI. V shed 6 bases, J shed 0 bases, and the junction held 5 bases outside the gene matches. CDR3 length: 15 residues.

V gene TRBV7-3 combines with J gene TRBJ1-4; a possible D gene is TRBD1 (5 bases). CDR3 size: 15 residues. Germline V gene data show CDR1 as SGHTA and CDR2 as FQGTGA. V gave up 5 bases and J gave up 7 bases, with 17 bases separating them. This chain's CDR3 is CASSLRAGLGEKLFF. As DNA, the CDR3 is TGTGCCAGCAGCCTACGGGCAGGGTTGGGTGAAAAACTGTTTTTT.

The chain uses TRBV5-4 and TRBJ2-1; 7 bases line up with TRBD2. Germline trimming cut 6 bases from V and 6 bases from J; bases unmatched to any gene: 9. Germline lookup yields CDR1 SGHNT and CDR2 YYREEE (reference sequence). This CDR3 has 14 residues. CDR3 residues: CASIRFGEGNEQFF. The CDR3 nucleotides are TGTGCCAGCATAAGGTTCGGGGAGGGCAATGAGCAGTTCTTC. Filled out from reference TRBV5-4 and TRBJ2-1, the complete variable domain reads ETGVTQSPTHLIKTRGQQVTLRCSSQSGHNTVSWYQQALGQGPQFIFQYYREEENGRGNFPPRFSGLQFPNYSSELNVNALELDDSALYLCASIRFGEGNEQFFGPGTRLTVL.

The genes are TRBV19 and TRBJ1-2; 7 bases line up with TRBD1. The CDR3 covers 12 residues. V was clipped by 7 bases and J by 8 bases; unmatched bases: 7. Germline lookup yields CDR1 LNHDA and CDR2 SQIVND (reference sequence). CDR3 sequence: CASTRDSWGYTF. In nucleotides, the CDR3 is TGTGCCAGTACCCGGGACAGCTGGGGCTACACCTTC. The complete variable domain, with remaining parts taken from reference TRBV19 and TRBJ1-2, reads DGGITQSPKYLFRKEGQNVTLSCEQNLNHDAMYWYRQDPGQGLRLIYYSQIVNDFQKGDIAEGYSVSREKKESFPLTVTSAQKNPTAFYLCASTRDSWGYTFGSGTRLTVV.

The chain carries TRBV14 and TRBJ1-6, with D unclear. The germline V and J ends were trimmed by 4 bases and 0 bases, with 7 bases remaining between them. This CDR3 is 15 amino acids long. The germline gives CDR1 SGHDN, CDR2 FVKESK. The CDR3 sequence is CASSPRSSYNSPLHF. The CDR3 DNA reads as TGTGCCAGCAGCCCTCGTTCCTCCTATAATTCACCCCTCCACTTT.

In this sample, this clone turned up once. This rearrangement joins TRBV28 to TRBJ2-5; possible D gene TRBD2, 6 bases. The CDR3 has 13 residues. The V end lost 3 bases, the J end lost 7 bases, and 12 bases lay between the germline ends. The germline CDR1 and CDR2 sequences are MDHEN and SYDVKM. The CDR3 DNA is TGTGCCAGCAGTTTGAGCGGGCTAGGGACCCAGTACTTC. Translation gives CASSLSGLGTQYF.